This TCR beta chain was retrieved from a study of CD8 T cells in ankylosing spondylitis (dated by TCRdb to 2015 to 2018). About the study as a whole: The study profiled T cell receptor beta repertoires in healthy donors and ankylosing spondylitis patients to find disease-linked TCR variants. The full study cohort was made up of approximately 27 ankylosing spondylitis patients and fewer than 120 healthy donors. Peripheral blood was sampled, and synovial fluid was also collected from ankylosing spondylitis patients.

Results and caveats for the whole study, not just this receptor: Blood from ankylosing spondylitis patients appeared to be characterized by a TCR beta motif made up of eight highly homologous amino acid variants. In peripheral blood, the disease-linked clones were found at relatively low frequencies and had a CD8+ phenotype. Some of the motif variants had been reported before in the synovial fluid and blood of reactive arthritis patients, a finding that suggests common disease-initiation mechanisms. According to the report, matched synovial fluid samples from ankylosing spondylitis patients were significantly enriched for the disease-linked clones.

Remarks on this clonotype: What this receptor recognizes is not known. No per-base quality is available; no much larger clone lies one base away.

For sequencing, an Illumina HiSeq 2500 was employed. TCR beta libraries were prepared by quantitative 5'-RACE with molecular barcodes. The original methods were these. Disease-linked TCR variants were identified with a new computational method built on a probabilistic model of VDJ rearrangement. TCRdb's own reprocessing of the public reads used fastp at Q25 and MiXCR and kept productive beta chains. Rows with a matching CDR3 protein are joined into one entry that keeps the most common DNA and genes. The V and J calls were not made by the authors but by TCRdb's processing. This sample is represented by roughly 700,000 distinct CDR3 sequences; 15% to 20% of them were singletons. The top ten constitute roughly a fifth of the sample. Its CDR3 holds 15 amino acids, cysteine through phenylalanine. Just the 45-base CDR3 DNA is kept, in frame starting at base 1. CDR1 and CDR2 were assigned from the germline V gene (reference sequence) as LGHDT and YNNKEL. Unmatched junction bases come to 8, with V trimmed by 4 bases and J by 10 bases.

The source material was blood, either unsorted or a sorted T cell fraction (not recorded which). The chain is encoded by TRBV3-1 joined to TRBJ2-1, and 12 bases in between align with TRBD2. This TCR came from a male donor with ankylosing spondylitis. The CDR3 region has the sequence CASSPGLAGPGEQFF. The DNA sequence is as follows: TGTGCCAGCAGCCCGGGACTAGCGGGCCCTGGGGAGCAGTTCTTC.